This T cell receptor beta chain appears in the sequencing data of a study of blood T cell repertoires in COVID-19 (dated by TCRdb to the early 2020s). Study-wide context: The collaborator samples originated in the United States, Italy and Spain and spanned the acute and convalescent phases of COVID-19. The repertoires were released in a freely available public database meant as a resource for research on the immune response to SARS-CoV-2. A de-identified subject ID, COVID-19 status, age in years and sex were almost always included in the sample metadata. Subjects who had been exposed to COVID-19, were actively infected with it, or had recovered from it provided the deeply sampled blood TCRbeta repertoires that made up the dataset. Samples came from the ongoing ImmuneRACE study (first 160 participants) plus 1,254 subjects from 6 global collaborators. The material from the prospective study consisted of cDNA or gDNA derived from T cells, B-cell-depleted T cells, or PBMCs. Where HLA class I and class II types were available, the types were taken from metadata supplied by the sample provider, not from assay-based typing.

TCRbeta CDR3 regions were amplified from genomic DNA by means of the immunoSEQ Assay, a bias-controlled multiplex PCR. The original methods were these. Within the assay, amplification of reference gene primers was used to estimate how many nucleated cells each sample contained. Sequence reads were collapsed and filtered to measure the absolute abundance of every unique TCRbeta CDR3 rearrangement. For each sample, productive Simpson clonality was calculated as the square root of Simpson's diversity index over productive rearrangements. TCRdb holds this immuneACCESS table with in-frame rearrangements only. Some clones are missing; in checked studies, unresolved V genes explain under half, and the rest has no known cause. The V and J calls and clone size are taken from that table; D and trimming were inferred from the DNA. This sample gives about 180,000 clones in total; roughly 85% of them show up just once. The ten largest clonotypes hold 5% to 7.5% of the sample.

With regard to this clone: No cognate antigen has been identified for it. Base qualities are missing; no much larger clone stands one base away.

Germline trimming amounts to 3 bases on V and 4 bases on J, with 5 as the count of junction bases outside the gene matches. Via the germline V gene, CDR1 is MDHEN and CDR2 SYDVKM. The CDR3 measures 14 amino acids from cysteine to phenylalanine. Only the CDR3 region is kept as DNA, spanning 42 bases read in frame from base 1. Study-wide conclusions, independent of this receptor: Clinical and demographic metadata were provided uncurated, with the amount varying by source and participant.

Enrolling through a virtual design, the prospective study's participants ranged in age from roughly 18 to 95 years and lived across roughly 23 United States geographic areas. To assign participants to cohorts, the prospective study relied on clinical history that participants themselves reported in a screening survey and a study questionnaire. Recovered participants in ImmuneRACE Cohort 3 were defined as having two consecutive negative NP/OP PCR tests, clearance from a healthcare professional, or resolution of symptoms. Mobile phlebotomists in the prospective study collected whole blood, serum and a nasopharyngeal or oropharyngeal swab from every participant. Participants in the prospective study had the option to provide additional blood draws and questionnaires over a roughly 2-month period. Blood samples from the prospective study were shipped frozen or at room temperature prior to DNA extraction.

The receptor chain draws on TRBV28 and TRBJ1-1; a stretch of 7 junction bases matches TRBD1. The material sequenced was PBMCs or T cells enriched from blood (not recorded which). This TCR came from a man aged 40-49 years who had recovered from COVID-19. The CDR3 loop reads CASSFRGTVTEAFF. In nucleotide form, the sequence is TGTGCCAGCAGTTTCCGCGGGACAGTCACTGAAGCTTTCTTT.